These 24 T cell receptor beta chains were sequenced from one sample in a study of T cells in tuberculosis. Time point in this sample: new active TB diagnosis, blood taken before or within 7 days of starting treatment. The table came from immunoSEQ multiplex PCR; TCRdb's copy has only in-frame clones and leaves some out. This repertoire shows around 49,000 clones, about 95% found once; its top ten account for about 1.5%. Sequenced material: PBMCs, taken at tuberculosis diagnosis. The receptor set was obtained from an adult with tuberculosis.

This clone was counted once. The chain has TRBV15 and TRBJ2-2, with D unclear. V shed 1 base and J shed 5 bases, with 11 bases lying between them. Germline loops: CDR1 LNHNV, CDR2 YYDKDF (reference sequence). The CDR3 is 15 residues long. In DNA, the CDR3 is TGTGCCACCAGCAGAGGGCTAGAGCCGACCGGGGAGCTGTTTTTT. Protein: CATSRGLEPTGELFF.

The J gene is TRBJ2-2, the V gene TRBV5-1, with 10 nucleotides matching TRBD2. Germline CDR1 is SGHRS and CDR2 is YFSETQ. V lost 6 bases, J lost 6 bases, and 8 bases stayed unmatched. The CDR3 extends over 15 amino acids. The CDR3, as DNA: TGCGCCAGCACGCAGCGGGAGGGCCGAGCCGGGGAGCTGTTTTTT. As protein: CASTQREGRAGELFF.

V is TRBV27 and J is TRBJ1-2; unclear D gene. Trimming took 0 bases from V and 5 from J, leaving 13 bases between them. The CDR3 sequence is 15 residues long. The V gene's germline CDR1 is MNHEY and CDR2 SMNVEV (reference sequence). The CDR3 here is CASSLSAAVRYGYTF. CDR3 sequence (DNA): TGTGCCAGCAGTTTATCGGCCGCGGTTAGATATGGCTACACCTTC.

The gene calls are TRBV7-9 and TRBJ1-2, with D maybe TRBD1 (5 bases). The CDR3 is 10 residues long. Looked up from germline, CDR1 is SEHNR and CDR2 is FQNEAQ (reference sequence). The CDR3 sequence is CAWGASGYTF. The CDR3 region has the DNA TGTGCGTGGGGCGCGAGTGGCTACACCTTC.

This chain uses TRBV7-9 with TRBJ2-1; 12 bases map to TRBD2. The junction had 11 bases not matched to a gene; V was cut back by 5 bases and J by 6 bases. This CDR3 contains 17 residues. The germline gives CDR1 SEHNR, CDR2 FQNEAQ (reference sequence). This CDR3 reads CASSHRKTSGRINEQFF. In DNA form, the CDR3 reads TGTGCCAGCAGCCATAGAAAGACTAGCGGGAGAATCAATGAGCAGTTCTTC.

The gene calls are TRBV5-1 and TRBJ2-3; 7 nucleotides line up with TRBD2. With 4 bases clipped from V and 0 bases from J, the junction kept 8 bases outside the gene matches. The CDR3 is made up of 16 amino acids. The germline CDR1 and CDR2 sequences are SGHRS and YFSETQ. CDR3 DNA: TGCGCCAGCAGCCTTAACGGGAGGACTAGCACAGATACGCAGTATTTT. Translating gives CASSLNGRTSTDTQYF.

This chain links TRBV30 with TRBJ2-1, with 8 bases fitting TRBD2. Germline lookup yields CDR1 GTSNPN and CDR2 SVGIG (reference sequence). CDR3 length: 13 amino acids. Germline trimming cut 7 bases from V and 4 bases from J; bases unmatched to any gene: 6. The CDR3 protein is CALSGSRYNEQFF. Written as DNA, the CDR3 is TGTGCCTTGAGCGGGAGTAGATACAATGAGCAGTTCTTC.

This clone was seen once. This chain uses TRBV7-9 with TRBJ2-7, with D possibly being TRBD1 (5 bases). The CDR3 is made up of 15 amino acids. The V and J ends lost 5 bases and 1 base respectively, with 15 bases between them. CDR1 SEHNR and CDR2 FQNEAQ come from the germline V gene (reference sequence). In DNA, the CDR3 is TGTGCCAGCAGCCCCCCAGGGATTGGGTCCTACGAGCAGTACTTC. Amino acids: CASSPPGIGSYEQYF.

This clone was seen just once. This chain links TRBV7-8 with TRBJ1-1; possible D gene TRBD1, 6 bases. CDR1 and CDR2 (germline): SGHVS, FQNEAQ. The CDR3 loop spans 16 amino acids. V gave up 5 bases and J gave up 8 bases, with 24 bases separating them. The CDR3 sequence is CASSTDSTGRMAEAFF. DNA for the CDR3: TGTGCCAGCAGCACCGACTCGACAGGCCGAATGGCGGAAGCTTTCTTT.

This chain uses TRBV10-3 with TRBJ1-2; D gene unclear. CDR3 length: 15 residues. Trimming took off 0 bases at V and 4 bases at J, with 12 bases between the two ends. Germline V gene data show CDR1 as ENHRY and CDR2 as SYGVKD. The CDR3 coding sequence is TGTGCCATCAGTGAGTCGTCGGGAGGATCCTATGGCTACACCTTC. This encodes CAISESSGGSYGYTF.

V and J are TRBV5-4 and TRBJ2-1; 10 positions match TRBD2. The CDR3 has 15 amino acids. The V gene end was trimmed by 4 bases and the J gene end by 7 bases; junction bases not matched to a gene: 8. CDR1 and CDR2 from the germline V gene are SGHNT and YYREEE (reference sequence). CDR3 coding DNA: TGTGCCAGCAGCGTAACTAGCGGGACTCGGAATGAGCAGTTCTTC. Protein: CASSVTSGTRNEQFF.

The CDR3 loop reads CASSLRGGASQPQHF. In nucleotides, the CDR3 is TGTGCCAGCAGCTTGCGGGGGGGAGCAAGTCAGCCCCAGCATTTT. The chain links TRBV5-6 to TRBJ1-5, with D maybe TRBD1 (5 bases). Looked up from germline, CDR1 is SGHDT and CDR2 is YYEEEE. The CDR3 covers 15 residues. The V end lost 1 base, the J end lost 6 bases, and 14 bases lay between the germline ends.

The chain employs TRBV5-4 and TRBJ1-3, with 7 bases aligning to TRBD1. Germline CDR1 reads SGHNT; CDR2 reads YYREEE (reference sequence). V shed 5 bases, J shed 2 bases, and the junction held 7 bases outside the gene matches. CDR3 length equals 15 residues. CDR3 sequence (DNA): TGTGCCAGCAGTCAAGACAGGGATGCTGGAAACACCATATATTTT. Its protein is CASSQDRDAGNTIYF.

This chain joins TRBV19 and TRBJ1-1, with 11 positions matching TRBD1. Germline CDR1 LNHDA, CDR2 SQIVND (reference sequence). V was pared by 10 bases and J by 6 bases, with 7 bases of the junction left unmatched. The CDR3 consists of 13 residues. The CDR3 region has the DNA TGTGCCACTTCGGGACAGGGGGTTGCTGAAGCTTTCTTT. Protein product: CATSGQGVAEAFF. The variable domain in full, completed from reference TRBV19 and TRBJ1-1, reads DGGITQSPKYLFRKEGQNVTLSCEQNLNHDAMYWYRQDPGQGLRLIYYSQIVNDFQKGDIAEGYSVSREKKESFPLTVTSAQKNPTAFYLCATSGQGVAEAFFGQGTRLTVV.

This chain connects TRBV28 to TRBJ1-2; TRBD1 matches at 8 bases. From germline, CDR1 is MDHEN and CDR2 SYDVKM. The CDR3 is 12 amino acids. After removal of 6 bases from V and 4 bases from J, the junction contained 1 base not matched to a gene. CDR3 in amino acids: CASRGQVYGYTF. The CDR3 coding sequence is TGTGCCAGCAGGGGACAGGTCTATGGCTACACCTTC.

This sequence joins TRBV19 and TRBJ2-2; a weak D match, TRBD2 (5 bases). The CDR3 extends over 15 amino acids. Trimming left V 5 bases short and J 1 base short, with 11 bases between. Germline V lookup: CDR1 LNHDA, CDR2 SQIVND (reference sequence). The CDR3 region is CASSPRAGNTGELFF. CDR3 DNA: TGTGCCAGTAGTCCCCGGGCGGGGAACACCGGGGAGCTGTTTTTT.

The chain employs TRBV2 and TRBJ2-7; tentatively, D is TRBD1 (5 bases). This CDR3 has 14 amino acids. CDR1 is SNHLY and CDR2 is FYNNEI in the germline V gene. The V and J ends lost 4 bases and 3 bases respectively, with 13 bases between them. CDR3 nucleotide sequence: TGTGCCAGCAGTGGGGCGACAGCCCTCTACGAGCAGTACTTC. Its protein is CASSGATALYEQYF.

J is TRBJ2-7 and V is TRBV29-1, with 7 bases lining up with TRBD1. Per germline, CDR1 SQVTM and CDR2 ANQGSEA. CDR3 length: 12 amino acids. V shed 6 bases and J 2 bases; nucleotides not matched to a gene: 4. The CDR3 DNA reads as TGCAGCGTCCGGGACAGTGCCTACGAGCAGTACTTC. As protein: CSVRDSAYEQYF.

The rearrangement links TRBV9 to TRBJ2-1; 11 nucleotides line up with TRBD2. The V segment lost 4 bases and the J segment 8 bases; nucleotides outside the gene matches: 11. CDR1 is SGDLS and CDR2 is YYNGEE in the germline V gene. This CDR3 region has 16 residues. CDR3 DNA: TGTGCCAGCAGCAAACTAGCGGGAGTCAAGTTCTATGAGCAGTTCTTC. Translated: CASSKLAGVKFYEQFF.

This clone turned up a few times. The chain recombines TRBV5-6 with TRBJ2-7; TRBD2 aligns across 11 bases. Germline CDR1 and CDR2: SGHDT and YYEEEE. V was pared by 2 bases and J by 5 bases, with 0 bases of the junction left unmatched. The CDR3 totals 13 residues. CDR3 region: CASSFSGRDEQYF. The CDR3 DNA is TGTGCCAGCAGCTTTAGCGGGAGGGACGAGCAGTACTTC.

Remarks on this clone: An end of the junction does not agree with germline; a read error may underlie this. CDR3 nucleotide sequence: TGTGCTAGCAGCTCCAGTATGGTTGGTACCGGGGAGCTGTTTTTT. Translation: CASSSSMVGTGELFF. J is TRBJ2-2 and V is TRBV7-7; no firm D call. This CDR3 region has 15 residues. CDR1 is SSHAT, CDR2 FNYEAQ, per germline (reference sequence).

The rearrangement uses TRBV27 and TRBJ2-1; 13 positions agree with TRBD2. Trimming at V came to 3 bases and at J to 7 bases, leaving 9 bases not matched to a gene. This CDR3 spans 17 amino acids. From germline, CDR1 is MNHEY and CDR2 SMNVEV (reference sequence). The CDR3 reads CASSLSGLAGRGNEQFF. The CDR3 DNA is TGTGCCAGCAGTTTGTCGGGACTAGCGGGACGCGGAAATGAGCAGTTCTTC.

This clone was seen a handful of times. The CDR3: CASSPRTGQPQHF. The DNA of the CDR3 is TGTGCCAGCAGTCCCCGGACTGGCCAGCCCCAGCATTTT. The V call is TRBV6-1, the J call TRBJ1-5; D gene ambiguous. The CDR3 consists of 13 residues. Trimming pared 5 bases from V and 7 bases from J, leaving 12 bases between. Germline V gene lookup returns CDR1 MNHNS and CDR2 SASEGT.

The chain employs TRBV29-1 and TRBJ2-1; 9 positions agree with TRBD1. The CDR3 covers 17 residues. The germline gives CDR1 SQVTM, CDR2 ANQGSEA. Trimming at V came to 1 base and at J to 9 bases, leaving 16 bases not matched to a gene. CDR3 coding DNA: TGCAGCGTTGAAGGAAAGTCGGGACAGGGTGGAGTGAGTGAGCAGTTCTTC. It is translated as CSVEGKSGQGGVSEQFF.